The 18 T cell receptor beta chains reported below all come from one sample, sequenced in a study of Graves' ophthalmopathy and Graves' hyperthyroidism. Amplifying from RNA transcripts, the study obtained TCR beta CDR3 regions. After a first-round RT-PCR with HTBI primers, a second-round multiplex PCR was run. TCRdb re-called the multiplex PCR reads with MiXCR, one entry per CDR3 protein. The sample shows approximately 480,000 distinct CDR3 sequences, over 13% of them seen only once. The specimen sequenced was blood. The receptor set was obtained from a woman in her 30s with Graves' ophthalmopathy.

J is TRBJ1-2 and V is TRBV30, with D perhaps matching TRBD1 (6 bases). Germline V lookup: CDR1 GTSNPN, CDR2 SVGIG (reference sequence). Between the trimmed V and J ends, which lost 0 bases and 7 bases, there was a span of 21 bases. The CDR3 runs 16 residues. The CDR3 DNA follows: TGTGCCTGGAGTGTACGCCGGGCAGGGGCCTCTTTTGGCTACACCTTC. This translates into CAWSVRRAGASFGYTF.

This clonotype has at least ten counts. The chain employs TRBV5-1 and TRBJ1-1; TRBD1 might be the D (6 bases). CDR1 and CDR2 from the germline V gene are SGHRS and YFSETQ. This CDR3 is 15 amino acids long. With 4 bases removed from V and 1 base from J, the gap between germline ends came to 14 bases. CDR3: CASSTLSQGNTEAFF. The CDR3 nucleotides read TGCGCCAGCAGCACTCTGTCACAGGGGAACACTGAAGCTTTCTTT. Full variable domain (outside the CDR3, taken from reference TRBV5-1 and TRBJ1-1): KAGVTQTPRYLIKTRGQQVTLSCSPISGHRSVSWYQQTPGQGLQFLFEYFSETQRNKGNFPGRFSGRQFSNSRSEMNVSTLELGDSALYLCASSTLSQGNTEAFFGQGTRLTVV.

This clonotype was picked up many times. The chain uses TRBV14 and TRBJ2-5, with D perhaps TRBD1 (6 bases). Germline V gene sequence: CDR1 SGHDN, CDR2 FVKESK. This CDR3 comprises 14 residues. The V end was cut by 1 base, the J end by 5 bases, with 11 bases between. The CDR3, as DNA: TGTGCCAGCAGCCAAGGTTTTAGGGGGGAGACCCAGTACTTC. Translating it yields CASSQGFRGETQYF.

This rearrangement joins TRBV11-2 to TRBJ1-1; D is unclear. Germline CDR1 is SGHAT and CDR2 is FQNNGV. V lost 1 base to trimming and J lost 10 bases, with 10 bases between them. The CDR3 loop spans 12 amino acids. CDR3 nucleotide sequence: TGTGCCAGCAGCTTAGTAACTTCCGGAGCTTTCTTT. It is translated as CASSLVTSGAFF.

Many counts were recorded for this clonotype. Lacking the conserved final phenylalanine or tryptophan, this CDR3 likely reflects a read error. CDR3 residues: CASRGDGPYQETQYL. The CDR3 DNA reads as TGTGCCAGCAGGGGGGACGGGCCGTACCAAGAGACCCAGTACCTC. The chain is built from TRBV12-3 or TRBV12-4 and TRBJ2-5; D might be TRBD1 or TRBD2, each matching 5 bases. V was clipped by 6 bases and J by 0 bases, with 14 bases between them. This CDR3 has 15 amino acids.

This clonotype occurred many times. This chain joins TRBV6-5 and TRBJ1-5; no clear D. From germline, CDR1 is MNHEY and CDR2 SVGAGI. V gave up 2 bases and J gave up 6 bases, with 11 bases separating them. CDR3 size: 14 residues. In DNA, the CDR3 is TGTGCCAGCAGTTACAGGAGGGCACCTCAGCCCCAGCATTTT. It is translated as CASSYRRAPQPQHF.

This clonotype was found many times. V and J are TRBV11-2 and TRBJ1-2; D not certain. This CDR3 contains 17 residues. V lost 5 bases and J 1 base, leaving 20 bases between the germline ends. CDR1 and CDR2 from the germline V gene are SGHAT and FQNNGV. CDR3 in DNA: TGTGCCAGCAGCCTACTATGGGAAGGAGCGGATAACTATGGCTACACCTTC. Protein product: CASSLLWEGADNYGYTF.

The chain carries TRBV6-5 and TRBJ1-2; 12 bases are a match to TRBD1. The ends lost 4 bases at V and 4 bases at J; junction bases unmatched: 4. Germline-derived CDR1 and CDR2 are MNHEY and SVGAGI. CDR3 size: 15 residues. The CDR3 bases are TGTGCCAGCAGTTGGGGACAGGGGGCCGGCTATGGCTACACCTTC. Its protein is CASSWGQGAGYGYTF.

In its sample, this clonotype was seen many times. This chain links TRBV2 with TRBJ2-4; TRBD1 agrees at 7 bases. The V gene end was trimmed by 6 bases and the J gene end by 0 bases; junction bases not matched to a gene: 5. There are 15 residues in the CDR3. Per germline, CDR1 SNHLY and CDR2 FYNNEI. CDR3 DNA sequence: TGTGCCAGCAGAGAACAGGGGATAGCCAAAAACATTCAGTACTTC. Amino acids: CASREQGIAKNIQYF.

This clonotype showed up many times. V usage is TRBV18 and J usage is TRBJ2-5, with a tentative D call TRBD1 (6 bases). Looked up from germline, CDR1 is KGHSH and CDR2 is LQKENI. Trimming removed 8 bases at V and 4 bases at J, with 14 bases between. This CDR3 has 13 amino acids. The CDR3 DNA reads TGTGCCAGCAGTCCCACAGGGCGAGAGACCCAGTACTTC. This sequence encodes CASSPTGRETQYF.

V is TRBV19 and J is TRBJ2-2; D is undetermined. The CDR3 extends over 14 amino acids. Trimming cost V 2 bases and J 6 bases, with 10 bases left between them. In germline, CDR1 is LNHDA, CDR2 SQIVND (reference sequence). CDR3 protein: CASSITRGPGELFF. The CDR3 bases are TGTGCCAGTAGTATAACAAGAGGACCCGGGGAGCTGTTTTTT.

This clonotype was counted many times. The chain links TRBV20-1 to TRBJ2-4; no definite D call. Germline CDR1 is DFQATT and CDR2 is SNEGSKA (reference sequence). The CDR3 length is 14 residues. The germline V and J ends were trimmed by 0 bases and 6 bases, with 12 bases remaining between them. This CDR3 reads CSARDVVSVNIQYF. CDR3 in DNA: TGCAGTGCTAGAGATGTAGTTTCTGTAAACATTCAGTACTTC.

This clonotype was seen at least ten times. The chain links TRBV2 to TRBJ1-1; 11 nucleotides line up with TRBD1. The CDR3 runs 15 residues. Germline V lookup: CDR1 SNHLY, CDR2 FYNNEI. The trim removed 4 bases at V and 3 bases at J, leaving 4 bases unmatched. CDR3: CASSADRGQHTEAFF. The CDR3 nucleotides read TGTGCCAGCAGTGCGGACAGGGGGCAGCACACTGAAGCTTTCTTT.

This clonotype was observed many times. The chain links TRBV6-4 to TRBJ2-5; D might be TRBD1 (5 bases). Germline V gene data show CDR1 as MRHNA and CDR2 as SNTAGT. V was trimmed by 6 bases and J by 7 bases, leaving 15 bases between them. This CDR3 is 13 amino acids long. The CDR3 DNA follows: TGTGCCAGCAGACTTACAGGATCAGGGACCCAGTACTTC. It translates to CASRLTGSGTQYF.

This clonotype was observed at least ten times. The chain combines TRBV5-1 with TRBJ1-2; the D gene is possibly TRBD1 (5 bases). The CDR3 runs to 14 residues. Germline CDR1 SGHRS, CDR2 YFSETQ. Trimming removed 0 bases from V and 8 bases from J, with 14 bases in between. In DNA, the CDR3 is TGCGCCAGCAGCTTGGCCCACCGGGGGGACGGCTACACCTTC. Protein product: CASSLAHRGDGYTF.

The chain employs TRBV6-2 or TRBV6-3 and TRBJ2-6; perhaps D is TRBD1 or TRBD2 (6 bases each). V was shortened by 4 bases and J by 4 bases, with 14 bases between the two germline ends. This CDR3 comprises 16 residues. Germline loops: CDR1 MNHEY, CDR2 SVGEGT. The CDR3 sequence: CASSLGGAGGANVLTF. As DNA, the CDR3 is TGTGCCAGCAGTTTGGGGGGCGCGGGGGGGGCCAACGTCCTGACTTTC.

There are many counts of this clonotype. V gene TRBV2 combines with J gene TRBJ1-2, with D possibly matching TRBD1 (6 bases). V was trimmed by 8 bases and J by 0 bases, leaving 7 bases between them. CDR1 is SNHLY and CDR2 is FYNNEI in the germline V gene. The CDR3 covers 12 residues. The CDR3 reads CASRDTNYGYTF. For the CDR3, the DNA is TGTGCCAGCCGGGACACTAACTATGGCTACACCTTC.

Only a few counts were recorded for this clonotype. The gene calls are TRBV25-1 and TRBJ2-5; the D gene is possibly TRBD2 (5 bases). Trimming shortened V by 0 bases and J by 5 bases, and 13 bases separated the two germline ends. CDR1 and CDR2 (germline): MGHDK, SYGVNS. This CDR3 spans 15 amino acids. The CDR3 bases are TGTGCCAGCAGTGAATATATGTGGGAGAGGGAGACCCAGTACTTC. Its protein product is CASSEYMWERETQYF.